A single sample is the source of the 27 T cell receptor beta chains below, sequenced in a study of blood T cell repertoires in COVID-19. TCRdb keeps only in-frame clones here, not all; method: immunoSEQ multiplex PCR. This sample has some 120,000 clones, with roughly four fifths found just once. Sequencing was performed on PBMCs or T cells enriched from blood (not recorded which). The receptors shown here come from a man aged 25-40 years who had recovered from COVID-19.

V and J are TRBV12-3 or TRBV12-4 and TRBJ2-7, with D perhaps TRBD1 (5 bases). Trimming took 1 base from V and 4 from J, leaving 5 bases between them. This CDR3 is built from 12 residues. The DNA of the CDR3 is TGTGCCAGCAGTTTAGAGGGGTACGAGCAGTACGTC. It encodes CASSLEGYEQYV.

The chain links TRBV23-1 to TRBJ2-4, with D uncertain. TRBV23-1 is an ORF, and what it does is uncertain. Trimming shortened V by 2 bases and J by 16 bases, and 9 bases separated the two germline ends. This CDR3 comprises 10 residues. The CDR3 nucleotides are TGCGCCAGCAGTCAACATGAGCCTTACTTC. This gives the protein CASSQHEPYF.

The V and J genes are TRBV6-5 and TRBJ1-2, with D possibly matching TRBD1 (5 bases). The V gene lost 8 bases and the J gene lost 4 bases, with 14 bases spanning the gap. There are 13 residues in the CDR3. In germline, CDR1 is MNHEY, CDR2 SVGAGI. The CDR3 DNA reads TGTGCCAGCGAACGTAGGGGTATCTATGGCTACACCTTC. It translates to CASERRGIYGYTF.

This clone showed up just once. The genes are TRBV5-1 and TRBJ1-1; D remains ambiguous. In germline, CDR1 is SGHRS, CDR2 YFSETQ. This CDR3 region has 15 residues. V lost 7 bases, J lost 0 bases, and 16 bases lay in between. The CDR3 sequence is CASQSGTTMNTEAFF. CDR3 DNA: TGCGCCAGCCAGTCGGGAACCACTATGAACACTGAAGCTTTCTTT.

The chain is built from TRBV19 and TRBJ2-7; maybe TRBD2 (7 bases). The V gene's germline CDR1 is LNHDA and CDR2 SQIVND (reference sequence). There are 15 residues in the CDR3. Trimming took off 3 bases at V and 9 bases at J, with 21 bases between the two ends. DNA for the CDR3: TGTGCCAGTAGTATGGCGGACACGGGGGGCCAAGTGCAGTACTTC. Translating gives CASSMADTGGQVQYF.

The chain couples TRBV5-5 to TRBJ2-3; D may be TRBD2 (6 bases). This CDR3 comprises 15 residues. Trimming shortened V by 0 bases and J by 1 base, and 9 bases separated the two germline ends. The germline gives CDR1 SGHKS, CDR2 YYEKEE (reference sequence). In nucleotides, the CDR3 is TGTGCCAGCAGCTTGGGAGGGGAGGGCACAGATACGCAGTATTTT. This sequence encodes CASSLGGEGTDTQYF. Together with reference TRBV5-5 and TRBJ2-3, the CDR3 gives the full variable domain: DAGVTQSPTHLIKTRGQQVTLRCSPISGHKSVSWYQQVLGQGPQFIFQYYEKEERGRGNFPDRFSARQFPNYSSELNVNALLLGDSALYLCASSLGGEGTDTQYFGPGTRLTVL.

This sequence joins TRBV18 and TRBJ1-1, with D maybe TRBD1 (5 bases). CDR3 size: 14 residues. Trimming took off 3 bases at V and 5 bases at J, with 13 bases between the two ends. Germline V gene data show CDR1 as KGHSH and CDR2 as LQKENI. The CDR3 is CASSPSGGETEAFF. In nucleotides, the CDR3 is TGTGCCAGCTCACCTTCGGGGGGGGAGACTGAAGCTTTCTTT. Full variable domain (remainder filled in from reference TRBV18 and TRBJ1-1): NAGVMQNPRHLVRRRGQEARLRCSPMKGHSHVYWYRQLPEEGLKFMVYLQKENIIDESGMPKERFSAEFPKEGPSILRIQQVVRGDSAAYFCASSPSGGETEAFFGQGTRLTVV.

V usage is TRBV5-4 and J usage is TRBJ1-4; no definite D call. The CDR3 contains 15 residues. Germline V CDR1 and CDR2: SGHNT, YYREEE (reference sequence). V was clipped by 4 bases and J by 0 bases, with 10 bases between them. CDR3 in amino acids: CASSQDWATNEKLFF. CDR3 nucleotide sequence: TGTGCCAGCAGCCAGGACTGGGCAACTAATGAAAAACTGTTTTTT. The full variable domain, with the rest looked up from reference TRBV5-4 and TRBJ1-4, is ETGVTQSPTHLIKTRGQQVTLRCSSQSGHNTVSWYQQALGQGPQFIFQYYREEENGRGNFPPRFSGLQFPNYSSELNVNALELDDSALYLCASSQDWATNEKLFFGSGTQLSVL.

The chain joins TRBV12-5 to TRBJ2-1; 7 nucleotides agree with TRBD1. Germline V gives CDR1 LGHNT, CDR2 FRNRAP. V trimming: 2 bases; J trimming: 6 bases; junction bases outside the gene matches: 7. The CDR3 loop spans 15 amino acids. DNA of the CDR3: TGTGCTAGTGGTTTGACCTGGGACAGCCCCAATGAGCAGTTCTTC. It is translated as CASGLTWDSPNEQFF.

The V call is TRBV9, the J call TRBJ2-2, with TRBD2 matching over 8 bases. The CDR3 consists of 14 residues. CDR1 and CDR2 (germline): SGDLS, YYNGEE. With V trimmed by 3 bases and J by 4 bases, 2 bases remained unmatched. The DNA of the CDR3 is TGTGCCAGCAGCGGCCTAGCGGGCACCGGGGAGCTGTTTTTT. It codes for CASSGLAGTGELFF.

V is TRBV18 and J is TRBJ2-5; possibly TRBD2 for D (6 bases). Germline loops: CDR1 KGHSH, CDR2 LQKENI. The CDR3 has 15 residues. Trimming cost V 4 bases and J 5 bases, with 17 bases left between them. CDR3 sequence reads: CASSQGGGVQETQYF. For the CDR3, the DNA is TGTGCCAGCTCACAAGGTGGAGGGGTCCAGGAGACCCAGTACTTC.

This chain links TRBV7-9 with TRBJ2-3; 9 bases are shared with TRBD2. The CDR3 has 18 residues. Germline CDR1 is SEHNR and CDR2 is FQNEAQ (reference sequence). V lost 4 bases and J lost 1; bases outside the gene matches: 12. In DNA form, the CDR3 reads TGTGCCAGCAGCTCCCTTGGGGTTAGCGGGAGCCGCACAGATACGCAGTATTTT. This translates into CASSSLGVSGSRTDTQYF.

J is TRBJ2-5 and V is TRBV28, with 9 nucleotides matching TRBD1. CDR1 MDHEN and CDR2 SYDVKM come from the germline V gene. After removal of 4 bases from V and 5 bases from J, the junction contained 5 bases not matched to a gene. The CDR3 loop spans 14 amino acids. The CDR3 DNA reads TGTGCCAGCAGTTCCGGGGACAGGGTTGAGACCCAGTACTTC. Residues: CASSSGDRVETQYF.

The chain links TRBV30 to TRBJ2-5, with 9 nucleotides matching TRBD1. Trimming took 5 bases from V and 3 from J; bases not matched to a gene: 7. The V gene's germline CDR1 is GTSNPN and CDR2 SVGIG (reference sequence). There are 14 residues in the CDR3. The CDR3 DNA reads as TGTGCCTGGGGGCCCGGGACAGGGAAAGAGACCCAGTACTTC. Translation: CAWGPGTGKETQYF.

In regard to this clone: Its ends do not fully match the called genes, so a read error is possible. The rearrangement links TRBV7-7 to TRBJ2-5; TRBD2 aligns across 7 bases. CDR1 and CDR2 (germline): SSHAT, FNYEAQ (reference sequence). The CDR3 extends over 17 amino acids. The DNA of the CDR3 is TGTGCTAGCAGCCCCCGAGCCGGGACTACTTACCAAGAGACCCAGTACTTC. Protein product: CASSPRAGTTYQETQYF.

The V and J genes are TRBV6-5 and TRBJ2-5, with 10 nucleotides matching TRBD1. The CDR3 has 15 residues. Germline V CDR1 and CDR2: MNHEY, SVGAGI. Trimming at V came to 6 bases and at J to 4 bases, leaving 8 bases not matched to a gene. The CDR3 is CASRGDRGPLETQYF. In nucleotides, the CDR3 is TGTGCCAGCAGGGGAGACAGGGGGCCTTTAGAGACCCAGTACTTC.

The chain couples TRBV29-1 to TRBJ1-1; weak D call: TRBD1 (5 bases). CDR1 SQVTM and CDR2 ANQGSEA come from the germline V gene. This CDR3 spans 12 amino acids. Trimming shortened V by 7 bases and J by 5 bases, and 14 bases separated the two germline ends. CDR3: CSGRVGDTEAFF. The DNA of the CDR3 is TGCAGCGGGAGGGTGGGGGATACTGAAGCTTTCTTT.

The chain links TRBV11-1 to TRBJ2-7, with D possibly being TRBD1 (6 bases). The V end was cut by 1 base, the J end by 3 bases, with 10 bases between. Germline assignment: CDR1 SGHAT and CDR2 FQDESV (reference sequence). The CDR3 is 14 amino acids. CDR3 amino acids: CASSLGQACYEQYV. CDR3 nucleotides: TGTGCCAGCAGCTTAGGACAGGCTTGCTACGAGCAGTACGTC.

This sequence joins TRBV10-3 and TRBJ2-7; 7 bases fit TRBD1. The CDR3 is made up of 15 amino acids. Trimming removed 3 bases from V and 4 bases from J; junction bases left unmatched: 9. Germline V CDR1 and CDR2: ENHRY, SYGVKD. The CDR3 region has the DNA TGTGCCATCAGTGAATCCGGGACAGCCTTGTACGAGCAGTACTTC. Its translation is CAISESGTALYEQYF.

V and J are TRBV30 and TRBJ1-6; the D is unclear. This CDR3 contains 11 residues. V lost 1 base and J lost 10, with 5 bases in between. CDR1 GTSNPN and CDR2 SVGIG come from the germline V gene (reference sequence). The CDR3 spells CAWSGGSPLHF. The CDR3 coding sequence is TGTGCCTGGAGTGGCGGGTCACCCCTCCACTTT.

The rearrangement joins TRBV10-2 to TRBJ1-6; D might be TRBD1 (5 bases). Looked up from germline, CDR1 is WSHSY and CDR2 is SAAADI. V was shortened by 6 bases and J by 0 bases, with 24 bases between the two germline ends. CDR3 length equals 20 residues. The CDR3 DNA is TGCGCCAGCAGCCTGGACACCCCCACTGGGCTTAGCTCCTATAATTCACCCCTCCACTTT. Translation gives CASSLDTPTGLSSYNSPLHF.

The genes are TRBV11-3 and TRBJ2-7; TRBD1 agrees at 8 bases. V lost 4 bases to trimming and J lost 6 bases; unmatched junction nucleotides: 14. The germline gives CDR1 SGHNT, CDR2 YENEEA. CDR3 length: 16 amino acids. This CDR3 is CASSSAGTGGFVEQYF. As DNA, the CDR3 is TGTGCCAGCAGCTCCGCCGGGACAGGTGGTTTCGTCGAGCAGTACTTC.

This CDR3 reads CASMLGAGQPQHF. The CDR3 DNA reads TGTGCCAGCATGTTGGGGGCAGGGCAGCCCCAGCATTTT. This rearrangement joins TRBV27 to TRBJ1-5; possible D gene TRBD1, 6 bases. The CDR3 covers 13 residues. CDR1 and CDR2 from the germline V gene are MNHEY and SMNVEV (reference sequence). V lost 7 bases, J lost 7 bases, and 14 bases lay in between.

Notes on this clone: The sample carries other DNA sequences with the same CDR3. The rearrangement uses TRBV19 and TRBJ1-5; 7 positions match TRBD1. V gave up 3 bases and J gave up 5 bases; unmatched junction bases: 1. The CDR3 is 13 amino acids. Germline V CDR1 and CDR2: LNHDA, SQIVND (reference sequence). The CDR3 reads CASSITGDQPQHF. The CDR3 bases are TGTGCCAGTAGTATTACAGGGGATCAGCCCCAGCATTTT. Filled out from reference TRBV19 and TRBJ1-5, the complete variable domain reads DGGITQSPKYLFRKEGQNVTLSCEQNLNHDAMYWYRQDPGQGLRLIYYSQIVNDFQKGDIAEGYSVSREKKESFPLTVTSAQKNPTAFYLCASSITGDQPQHFGDGTRLSIL.

This chain connects TRBV5-1 to TRBJ1-4; D may be TRBD1 (6 bases). The CDR3 has 15 residues. V was shortened by 4 bases and J by 0 bases, with 10 bases between the two germline ends. The V gene's germline CDR1 is SGHRS and CDR2 YFSETQ. The CDR3 reads CASSAGTPTNEKLFF. For the CDR3, the DNA is TGCGCCAGCAGCGCCGGGACACCAACTAATGAAAAACTGTTTTTT.

The CDR3 region has the DNA TGTGCCAGCAGCCAAGTATCCGGATCGGGTCAGCCCCAGCATTTT. This gives the protein CASSQVSGSGQPQHF. V usage is TRBV3-1 (or the pseudogene TRBV3-2) and J usage is TRBJ1-5; D is ambiguous. Deletions cut 1 base from V and 6 bases from J, with 13 bases between. CDR1 and CDR2 from the germline V gene are LGHDT and YNNKEL (reference sequence). The CDR3 spans 15 residues.

This chain uses TRBV19 with TRBJ1-5; TRBD1 agrees at 7 bases. The CDR3 is 14 residues long. Germline V CDR1 and CDR2: LNHDA, SQIVND (reference sequence). With 3 bases clipped from V and 9 bases from J, the junction kept 8 bases outside the gene matches. For the CDR3, the DNA is TGTGCCAGTAGTATGGGGGACAGCTGGAGGCCCCAGCATTTT. Protein product: CASSMGDSWRPQHF.